This TCR beta chain was sequenced during a study of siplizumab effects on memory and regulatory T cells. Study-wide findings and caveats: A minor fraction of alloreactive clones, and no more, mapped to unstimulated subsets. Mappable alloreactive CD4+ clones came from Treg cells 68.8% of the time on average with siplizumab, against approximately 25% in controls. The majority of clones, roughly 75-97% of proliferating CD4+ or CD8+ clones, lacked an assignable naive or memory phenotype. Major contributors to the alloresponse seemed to be naive T cells, which also appeared more diverse than memory cells.

Germline values: CDR1 SGDLS, CDR2 YYNGEE. The V end was cut by 0 bases, the J end by 4 bases, with 10 bases between. The CDR3 has 15 residues. As to this clone: What it binds is unknown.

Clones were sequenced by immunoSEQ multiplex PCR, and TCRdb holds only the in-frame ones, with some missing. The sample lists 75,000 to 100,000 clones, 85% to 95% occurring once. V is TRBV9 and J is TRBJ2-2; D remains unclear. The sequenced sample was non-Treg CD4+ T cells sorted from blood. The receptor's source is a human donor in good health. DNA for the CDR3: TGTGCCAGCAGCGTAGGGGTCGGTGGCACCGGGGAGCTGTTTTTT. This translates into CASSVGVGGTGELFF.